The present TCR beta chain was sequenced within a study of cytomegalovirus exposure and HLA in healthy donors. The V and J ends lost 4 bases and 5 bases respectively, with 12 bases between them. CDR1 SGHDT and CDR2 YYEEEE come from the germline V gene. This CDR3 contains 13 residues. The method was immunoSEQ multiplex PCR; TCRdb's version includes in-frame clones alone and lacks a portion of them. The profile covers 110,000 or so clones, with approximately 85% appearing a single time and 3% taken by the ten largest. V is TRBV5-6 and J is TRBJ1-1, with a weak D call TRBD1 (6 bases). The receptor comes from a woman aged 18 to 35 in good health and CMV-seronegative. Sequencing used PBMCs. The CDR3 spells CASSITGYTEAFF. The CDR3 nucleotides read TGTGCCAGCAGCATCACAGGGTATACTGAAGCTTTCTTT.